The 19 T cell receptor beta chains reported below all come from one sample, sequenced in a study of regulatory T cells in long-lasting Graves disease. Time point of the sample: newly diagnosed GD, antithyroid drugs for less than 3 months. The TCR library used RNA extracted from PBMCs. Building the TCR beta libraries relied on iRepertoire HTBI primers, and CDR3 regions underwent Arm-PCR. TCRdb analysed the multiplex PCR reads with MiXCR anew, one entry per CDR3 protein. The sample carries hundreds of thousands of distinct CDR3 sequences, about 16% recorded once. This same sample was also part of a study on T cells in Graves' hyperthyroidism and ophthalmopathy.

Sequenced here: peripheral blood mononuclear cells (PBMCs), sampled at new diagnosis, from a patient treated with antithyroid drugs. The receptors originated from a woman aged 35-65 years with Graves disease.

This clonotype was detected a few times. The CDR3: CASSQEMFGRETQYF. CDR3 bases: TGTGCCAGCAGCCAAGAGATGTTTGGACGGGAGACCCAGTACTTC. V is TRBV4-2 and J is TRBJ2-3; no clear D. The end of the DNA fits TRBJ2-5 better, so the J call may be wrong. From germline, CDR1 is LGHNA and CDR2 YNFKEQ. The CDR3 is 15 amino acids.

The CDR3 region is CASRTEGGSSNQPQHF. The CDR3 bases are TGTGCCAGTAGAACCGAAGGGGGCTCTAGCAATCAGCCCCAGCATTTT. The chain has TRBV19 and TRBJ1-5, with 7 nucleotides matching TRBD1. The germline V gene encodes CDR1 LNHDA and CDR2 SQIVND (reference sequence). The CDR3 has 16 residues. With V trimmed by 6 bases and J by 0 bases, 8 bases remained unmatched.

Only a few counts were recorded for this clonotype. The rearrangement joins TRBV6-4 to TRBJ1-5, with a possible D match to TRBD1 (5 bases). This CDR3 is built from 13 residues. Germline V lookup: CDR1 MRHNA, CDR2 SNTAGT. Trimming pared 2 bases from V and 10 bases from J, leaving 12 bases between. CDR3 coding DNA: TGTGCCAGCAGTGACACCCCCGGGGGTCCCCAGCATTTT. Translating it yields CASSDTPGGPQHF.

This clonotype was counted a few times. This chain uses TRBV18 with TRBJ1-4; D is ambiguous. CDR1 KGHSH and CDR2 LQKENI come from the germline V gene. The CDR3 length is 15 residues. The V and J ends lost 2 bases and 5 bases respectively, with 12 bases between them. CDR3 region: CASSPNRQENEKLFF. In DNA form, the CDR3 reads TGTGCCAGCTCACCAAATAGGCAGGAGAATGAAAAACTGTTTTTT.

This clonotype was detected many times. CDR3 nucleotide sequence: TGCAGTGCTAGAAGGACAGGCCTACCCCATGGCTACACCTTC. Its translation is CSARRTGLPHGYTF. The chain has TRBV20-1 and TRBJ1-2; 7 nucleotides match TRBD1. From germline, CDR1 is DFQATT and CDR2 SNEGSKA (reference sequence). V gave up 2 bases and J gave up 6 bases; unmatched junction bases: 9. The CDR3 totals 14 residues.

This clonotype was observed a few times. V and J are TRBV14 and TRBJ2-1; perhaps D is TRBD1 or TRBD2 (5 bases each). The germline V and J ends were trimmed by 6 bases and 6 bases, with 27 bases remaining between them. Germline assignment: CDR1 SGHDN and CDR2 FVKESK. The CDR3 runs to 18 residues. This chain's CDR3 is CASSPARTAGTPPNEQFF. In DNA, the CDR3 is TGTGCCAGCAGTCCGGCCCGCACCGCCGGGACCCCACCCAATGAGCAGTTCTTC.

This clonotype has a count of ten or more. The V call is TRBV20-1, the J call TRBJ1-2, with 7 bases fitting TRBD1. Losses at the gene ends were 6 bases for V and 3 bases for J; bases not matched to a gene: 10. There are 14 residues in the CDR3. The germline V gene encodes CDR1 DFQATT and CDR2 SNEGSKA (reference sequence). CDR3 DNA sequence: TGCAGTGCACTTGGGACAGTTCAAGACTATGGCTACACCTTC. The encoded protein is CSALGTVQDYGYTF.

The chain combines TRBV6-2 or TRBV6-3 with TRBJ1-6, with 8 bases that match TRBD1. This CDR3 has 16 amino acids. The germline V gene encodes CDR1 MNHEY and CDR2 SVGEGT. V trimming: 5 bases; J trimming: 1 base; junction bases outside the gene matches: 4. The CDR3 DNA sequence: TGTGCCAGCAGTGAACAGGGGGATTCCTATAATTCACCCCTCCACTTT. It is translated as CASSEQGDSYNSPLHF.

V is TRBV20-1 and J is TRBJ2-1, with TRBD1 as a possible D gene (6 bases). The CDR3 runs to 11 residues. V was cut by 4 bases and J by 8 bases, with 9 bases left in between. Germline V gene data show CDR1 as DFQATT and CDR2 as SNEGSKA (reference sequence). This CDR3 reads CSAMTGYEQFF. The CDR3 region has the DNA TGCAGTGCTATGACAGGTTATGAGCAGTTCTTC.

This clonotype showed up many times. V usage is TRBV7-2 and J usage is TRBJ2-1, with 9 bases that match TRBD2. CDR1 SGHTA and CDR2 FQGNSA come from the germline V gene. Losses at the gene ends were 1 base for V and 5 bases for J; bases not matched to a gene: 3. The CDR3 spans 15 residues. The CDR3 sequence is CASSLVPSGNNEQFF. The DNA of the CDR3 is TGTGCCAGCAGCTTAGTCCCTAGCGGGAACAATGAGCAGTTCTTC.

This CDR3 reads CSVDHNTGELFF. In nucleotides, the CDR3 is TGCAGCGTTGACCATAACACCGGGGAGCTGTTTTTT. V usage is TRBV29-1 and J usage is TRBJ2-2, with D unresolved. CDR1 and CDR2 (germline): SQVTM, ANQGSEA. This CDR3 comprises 12 residues. Trimming stripped 3 bases from V and 2 bases from J, with 4 bases between.

The DNA of the CDR3 is TGTGCCAGCATCGCGAGGAAGGCAGCTAATTCACCCCTCCACTTT. It is translated as CASIARKAANSPLHF. The V gene is TRBV6-1, the J gene TRBJ1-6; D is unresolved. V lost 7 bases to trimming and J lost 6 bases, with 16 bases between them. The CDR3 contains 15 residues. Germline values: CDR1 MNHNS, CDR2 SASEGT.

With respect to this clonotype: A much larger clone differs by one base, so this may be a read error. The rearrangement joins TRBV11-2 to TRBJ1-4; D gene ambiguous. There are 15 residues in the CDR3. From germline, CDR1 is SGHAT and CDR2 FQNNGV. V was pared by 4 bases and J by 7 bases, with 16 bases between. The CDR3 nucleotides read TGTGCCAGCAGCTCAGACGGGAAGAGAGGTGAAAAACTGTTTTTT. Its translation: CASSSDGKRGEKLFF.

This clonotype was found many times. This could be a read error, since a much larger clone is one nucleotide away. The chain employs TRBV6-2 or TRBV6-3 and TRBJ1-1, with D unresolved. Trimming stripped 1 base from V and 1 base from J, with 4 bases between. Germline CDR1 and CDR2: MNHEY and SVGEGT. The CDR3 is 13 amino acids. CDR3 bases: TGTGCCAGCAGTTACTGGGAGAACACTGAAGCTTTCTTT. As protein: CASSYWENTEAFF.

This clonotype occurred many times. The chain is built from TRBV6-5 and TRBJ1-1; D is undetermined. V lost 2 bases, J lost 1 base, and 8 bases lay in between. The CDR3 contains 14 residues. In germline, CDR1 is MNHEY, CDR2 SVGAGI. The CDR3 reads CASSYLQENTEAFF. The CDR3 bases are TGTGCCAGCAGTTACCTCCAGGAGAACACTGAAGCTTTCTTT.

This clonotype came up a few times. This sequence joins TRBV19 and TRBJ2-1; no reliable D call. Trimming removed 3 bases at V and 4 bases at J, with 13 bases between. The CDR3 is made up of 15 amino acids. Germline CDR1 and CDR2: LNHDA and SQIVND (reference sequence). CDR3 nucleotides: TGTGCCAGTAGTATTAAGGCAGGCCTATACAATGAGCAGTTCTTC. This codes for CASSIKAGLYNEQFF.

The chain couples TRBV30 to TRBJ2-6; D is possibly TRBD2 (7 bases). CDR1 and CDR2 from the germline V gene are GTSNPN and SVGIG (reference sequence). With 5 bases removed from V and 0 bases from J, the gap between germline ends came to 17 bases. The CDR3 is made up of 17 amino acids. CDR3 DNA sequence: TGTGCCTGGGGCCAGCGCGGGGGCCGCTCTGGGGCCAACGTCCTGACTTTC. Translated: CAWGQRGGRSGANVLTF.

The sample holds many counts of this clonotype. This chain uses TRBV11-2 with TRBJ2-2; either TRBD1 or TRBD2 may supply D (5 bases each). The CDR3 sequence is 16 residues long. Trimming took 1 base from V and 0 from J, leaving 9 bases between them. CDR1 is SGHAT, CDR2 FQNNGV, per germline. DNA of the CDR3: TGTGCCAGCAGCTTAGGTTGGGGGACGAACACCGGGGAGCTGTTTTTT. Its protein is CASSLGWGTNTGELFF.

The genes are TRBV3-1 and TRBJ2-3; no clear D. Deletions cut 0 bases from V and 7 bases from J, with 8 bases between. The length of the CDR3 is 13 residues. Germline loops: CDR1 LGHDT, CDR2 YNNKEL (reference sequence). The CDR3 DNA follows: TGTGCCAGCAGCCAAGATAACGAGAATACGCAGTATTTT. Its protein is CASSQDNENTQYF.